This T cell receptor (beta chain) is drawn from a study of cytomegalovirus exposure and HLA in healthy donors. Study context: Clustering assigned 70% to 90% of the 350 to 450 genotyped donors to the Caucasian-associated ancestry cluster.

Trimming cost V 10 bases and J 3 bases; bases outside gene matches: 13. The CDR3 has 16 residues. The germline V gene has CDR1 SNHLY and CDR2 FYNNEI. Donors likely had unrecorded immune exposures despite being nominally healthy when sampled. Both 60 Vbeta primers and 13 Jbeta primers went into the PCR. Profiling relied on immunoSEQ multiplex PCR, and the TCRdb table lists in-frame clones only, not all of them. The repertoire has over 150,000 clones, 82% of them found once; the top ten carry about 1.6%. This receptor was obtained from a girl aged 10-17 years in good health and CMV-seropositive. The sequencing input was PBMCs. The chain couples TRBV2 to TRBJ2-3; 10 nucleotides align to TRBD1. CDR3 in amino acids: CATRTGGRRGTDTQYF. The CDR3 coding sequence is TGTGCCACCCGGACAGGGGGGCGTCGGGGAACAGATACGCAGTATTTT.